These 25 T cell receptor beta chains were sequenced from one sample in a study of OX40 agonist ivuxolimab in advanced cancers. TCRdb's table, derived via immunoSEQ multiplex PCR, lists solely in-frame clones and lacks some. The sample holds more than 80,000 clones, roughly nine tenths seen once. The specimen comprised CD4+ or CD8+ T cells sorted from blood, sampled in a trial of the OX40 agonist ivuxolimab. The origin of the receptors is an adult with an advanced solid tumor such as melanoma, head and neck, liver or kidney cancer.

The chain carries TRBV6-1 and TRBJ1-1, with D unresolved. V was shortened by 2 bases and J by 1 base, with 8 bases between the two germline ends. The CDR3 is 14 amino acids. CDR1 MNHNS and CDR2 SASEGT come from the germline V gene. The CDR3 DNA follows: TGTGCCAGCAGTGAATGGGGAGAGAACACTGAAGCTTTCTTT. Translation gives CASSEWGENTEAFF.

The chain couples TRBV12-5 to TRBJ2-5; 8 nucleotides line up with TRBD2. V lost 6 bases to trimming and J lost 4 bases; unmatched junction nucleotides: 10. The CDR3 consists of 15 residues. In germline, CDR1 is LGHNT, CDR2 FRNRAP. CDR3 DNA sequence: TGTGCTAGTGGCCCATCGGGGGGGGTGCGAGAGACCCAGTACTTC. This codes for CASGPSGGVRETQYF.

The rearrangement uses TRBV19 and TRBJ2-5, with 8 positions matching TRBD1. This CDR3 comprises 14 residues. The junction had 9 bases not matched to a gene; V was cut back by 7 bases and J by 5 bases. CDR1 LNHDA and CDR2 SQIVND come from the germline V gene (reference sequence). CDR3 coding DNA: TGTGCCAGTACAACTCGGACAGGGAGGGAGACCCAGTACTTC. Protein product: CASTTRTGRETQYF.

This chain connects TRBV18 to TRBJ2-5, with D possibly TRBD2 on 5 matching bases. Trimming removed 0 bases at V and 0 bases at J, with 5 bases between. Germline CDR1 KGHSH, CDR2 LQKENI. The CDR3 length is 14 residues. The CDR3 coding sequence is TGTGCCAGCTCACCACCTAGCGACCAAGAGACCCAGTACTTC. Its protein is CASSPPSDQETQYF.

This rearrangement joins TRBV19 to TRBJ2-4, with D perhaps TRBD1 or TRBD2 (6 bases each). CDR3 length: 15 amino acids. Germline V CDR1 and CDR2: LNHDA, SQIVND (reference sequence). V was clipped by 3 bases and J by 2 bases, with 11 bases between them. The CDR3 is CASSIGGGTKNIQYF. CDR3 DNA: TGTGCCAGTAGTATCGGAGGGGGAACCAAAAACATTCAGTACTTC.

The chain uses TRBV7-6 and TRBJ2-1, with a tentative D call TRBD2 (6 bases). The CDR3 contains 15 residues. With 2 bases removed from V and 9 bases from J, the gap between germline ends came to 17 bases. Looked up from germline, CDR1 is SGHVS and CDR2 is FNYEAQ. DNA for the CDR3: TGTGCCAGCAGCTTACCCTCGGGAGTGGGAGGTGAGCAGTTCTTC. Its translation: CASSLPSGVGGEQFF.

This chain joins TRBV5-1 and TRBJ2-5; 7 nucleotides align to TRBD1. The CDR3 sequence is 15 residues long. Germline-derived CDR1 and CDR2 are SGHRS and YFSETQ. After removal of 4 bases from V and 2 bases from J, the junction contained 8 bases not matched to a gene. DNA of the CDR3: TGCGCCAGCAGCCTGGCGGACAGGCGTCAAGAGACCCAGTACTTC. This sequence encodes CASSLADRRQETQYF.

The chain has TRBV20-1 and TRBJ2-5; no reliable D call. CDR1 and CDR2 from the germline V gene are DFQATT and SNEGSKA (reference sequence). The CDR3 covers 11 residues. Trimming left V 3 bases short and J 4 bases short, with 6 bases between. CDR3 nucleotide sequence: TGCAGTGCTAGGCCCGGAGAGACCCAGTACTTC. It yields the protein CSARPGETQYF.

The rearrangement joins TRBV27 to TRBJ2-7; TRBD1 matches at 9 bases. Trimming took 4 bases from V and 5 from J; bases not matched to a gene: 9. CDR3 size: 15 residues. Germline values: CDR1 MNHEY, CDR2 SMNVEV (reference sequence). The CDR3 here is CASSSTGGADDEQYF. DNA of the CDR3: TGTGCCAGCAGTTCAACAGGGGGCGCAGACGACGAGCAGTACTTC.

The rearrangement links TRBV19 to TRBJ2-5; 11 bases line up with TRBD2. J was trimmed by 5 bases and V by 8 bases; bases with no gene match: 4. Germline values: CDR1 LNHDA, CDR2 SQIVND (reference sequence). The CDR3 is 13 residues long. CDR3 bases: TGTGCCAGTTCACTAGCGGGAGCGGAGACCCAGTACTTC. Its protein is CASSLAGAETQYF. The variable domain in full, completed from reference TRBV19 and TRBJ2-5, reads DGGITQSPKYLFRKEGQNVTLSCEQNLNHDAMYWYRQDPGQGLRLIYYSQIVNDFQKGDIAEGYSVSREKKESFPLTVTSAQKNPTAFYLCASSLAGAETQYFGPGTRLLVL.

This clone was observed many times. The CDR3 sequence is CASSVEADSYEQYF. CDR3 DNA sequence: TGTGCCAGCAGCGTAGAAGCGGACTCCTACGAGCAGTACTTC. The chain employs TRBV9 and TRBJ2-7; D may be TRBD2 (5 bases). Trimming left V 0 bases short and J 0 bases short, with 7 bases between. CDR1 and CDR2 (germline): SGDLS, YYNGEE. The CDR3 has 14 amino acids. Using reference TRBV9 and TRBJ2-7 for the parts outside the CDR3, the full variable domain is DSGVTQTPKHLITATGQRVTLRCSPRSGDLSVYWYQQSLDQGLQFLIQYYNGEERAKGNILERFSAQQFPDLHSELNLSSLELGDSALYFCASSVEADSYEQYFGPGTRLTVT.

The chain recombines TRBV18 with TRBJ2-3, with D perhaps TRBD2 (6 bases). The CDR3 sequence is 13 residues long. CDR1 is KGHSH and CDR2 is LQKENI in the germline V gene. With 6 bases removed from V and 5 bases from J, the gap between germline ends came to 12 bases. CDR3 sequence reads: CASSSGGIDTQYF. The CDR3 nucleotides are TGTGCCAGCTCCAGTGGAGGGATAGATACGCAGTATTTT.

V usage is TRBV7-9 and J usage is TRBJ1-2; D uncertain. With 3 bases removed from V and 5 bases from J, the gap between germline ends came to 16 bases. This CDR3 has 15 residues. Germline V CDR1 and CDR2: SEHNR, FQNEAQ (reference sequence). The chain's CDR3 is CASSLSHVLGYGYTF. Written as DNA, the CDR3 is TGTGCCAGCAGCTTGAGTCACGTCCTAGGGTATGGCTACACCTTC.

This sequence joins TRBV19 and TRBJ1-5; no clear D gene. CDR1 and CDR2 (germline): LNHDA, SQIVND (reference sequence). This CDR3 spans 14 amino acids. Trimming removed 3 bases at V and 4 bases at J, with 10 bases between. The DNA of the CDR3 is TGTGCCAGTAGTATTGGGAGGGAGAATCAGCCCCAGCATTTT. Residues: CASSIGRENQPQHF.

This rearrangement joins TRBV19 to TRBJ2-1; possibly TRBD1 or TRBD2 for D (5 bases each). CDR1 is LNHDA and CDR2 is SQIVND in the germline V gene (reference sequence). CDR3 length: 14 amino acids. The V and J ends lost 6 bases and 6 bases respectively, with 15 bases between them. The CDR3 loop is CASSRDERSNEQFF. The CDR3 bases are TGTGCCAGTAGCCGGGACGAGCGTTCCAATGAGCAGTTCTTC.

The genes are TRBV27 and TRBJ2-7, with TRBD1 matching over 7 bases. The CDR3 runs 14 residues. Germline lookup yields CDR1 MNHEY and CDR2 SMNVEV (reference sequence). With 6 bases clipped from V and 2 bases from J, the junction kept 7 bases outside the gene matches. CDR3 sequence (DNA): TGTGCCAGCAGGGCCCGGGACAGCACCTACGAGCAGTACTTC. Its protein is CASRARDSTYEQYF.

The chain carries TRBV7-3 and TRBJ2-6; TRBD1 matches 7 bases. The ends lost 6 bases at V and 3 bases at J; junction bases unmatched: 8. This CDR3 comprises 16 residues. Germline V gene lookup returns CDR1 SGHTA and CDR2 FQGTGA. CDR3 nucleotide sequence: TGTGCCAGCAGTTCGACAGGGCTGATTGGGGCCAACGTCCTGACTTTC. Its translation is CASSSTGLIGANVLTF.

This sequence joins TRBV18 and TRBJ2-7; D perhaps matches TRBD2 (5 bases). Between the trimmed V and J ends, which lost 5 bases and 3 bases, there was a span of 17 bases. Germline values: CDR1 KGHSH, CDR2 LQKENI. This CDR3 contains 15 residues. The CDR3 nucleotides are TGTGCCAGCTCATTTACCCAAGCGGTCCTCTACGAGCAGTACTTC. Residues: CASSFTQAVLYEQYF.

V is TRBV6-5 and J is TRBJ2-1; tentatively, D is TRBD1 (6 bases). This CDR3 is 13 amino acids long. Germline V gene lookup returns CDR1 MNHEY and CDR2 SVGAGI. Trimming removed 2 bases from V and 5 bases from J, with 7 bases in between. The CDR3 loop is CASSYDRHNEQFF. CDR3 coding DNA: TGTGCCAGCAGTTACGACAGGCACAATGAGCAGTTCTTC.

The rearrangement joins TRBV27 to TRBJ2-7; D is perhaps TRBD2 (6 bases). V shed 2 bases and J shed 6 bases, with 8 bases lying between them. The CDR3 spans 12 residues. CDR1 is MNHEY, CDR2 SMNVEV, per germline (reference sequence). This CDR3 is CASSLIGGEQYF. The CDR3 DNA sequence: TGTGCCAGCAGTTTAATCGGGGGCGAGCAGTACTTC.

The J gene is TRBJ1-5, the V gene TRBV6-1; 7 positions agree with TRBD1. The CDR3 is 13 residues long. The ends lost 10 bases at V and 7 bases at J; junction bases unmatched: 10. The germline V gene encodes CDR1 MNHNS and CDR2 SASEGT. Here the CDR3 DNA reads TGTGCCATACATACAGGGGAGGGCCAGCCCCAGCATTTT. This encodes CAIHTGEGQPQHF.

Comments on this clone: Other DNA sequences in the sample encode the same CDR3. The rearrangement uses TRBV27 and TRBJ2-2; no firm D call. V was shortened by 2 bases and J by 3 bases, with 4 bases between the two germline ends. Germline CDR1 MNHEY, CDR2 SMNVEV (reference sequence). The CDR3 is 13 amino acids. The CDR3 loop is CASSLTHTGELFF. CDR3 nucleotide sequence: TGTGCCAGCAGTTTAACCCACACCGGGGAGCTGTTTTTT.

The chain uses TRBV19 and TRBJ1-1; TRBD1 agrees at 9 bases. Germline CDR1 reads LNHDA; CDR2 reads SQIVND (reference sequence). CDR3 length: 15 residues. Trimming took 5 bases from V and 5 from J; bases not matched to a gene: 9. The CDR3 nucleotides are TGTGCCAGTAGTCTCCGGGACAGGGTAAATACTGAAGCTTTCTTT. Residues: CASSLRDRVNTEAFF. The full variable domain, its missing parts supplied by reference TRBV19 and TRBJ1-1, is DGGITQSPKYLFRKEGQNVTLSCEQNLNHDAMYWYRQDPGQGLRLIYYSQIVNDFQKGDIAEGYSVSREKKESFPLTVTSAQKNPTAFYLCASSLRDRVNTEAFFGQGTRLTVV.

This sequence joins TRBV7-9 and TRBJ1-2, with TRBD1 as a possible D gene (6 bases). CDR1 SEHNR and CDR2 FQNEAQ come from the germline V gene (reference sequence). Trimming took 5 bases from V and 6 from J, leaving 19 bases between them. The CDR3 runs to 15 residues. The CDR3 DNA sequence: TGTGCCAGCAGCGTTGGGGGCGGAGCTCTGAATGGCTACACCTTC. Residues: CASSVGGGALNGYTF.

CDR3 loop: CASKGLVNTDTQYF. The CDR3 nucleotides are TGTGCCAGCAAGGGTCTGGTCAACACAGATACGCAGTATTTT. V gene TRBV11-3 combines with J gene TRBJ2-3; D uncertain. Germline V gene lookup returns CDR1 SGHNT and CDR2 YENEEA. CDR3 length: 14 residues. V lost 7 bases to trimming and J lost 2 bases, with 13 bases between them.